These T cell receptor beta chains were read from a single sample in a study of tumor-infiltrating lymphocytes in primary liver carcinoma. TCRdb re-derived calls from the multiplex PCR reads in MiXCR, one entry per CDR3 protein. The sample consists of tens of thousands of distinct CDR3 sequences, approximately 69% of them appearing once. The source material was tumor-adjacent normal liver tissue. The receptors shown here come from a man in his forties with primary liver carcinoma and hepatitis B virus infection. CDR3s include the opening cysteine and the closing phenylalanine or tryptophan. D genes are given only for firm matches. Size is omitted from some rows. Given values are once, few, many or a class for expanded clones.

d_gene: NA; v_gene: TRBV28; abundance: NA; j_gene: TRBJ2-7; CDR3nt: NA; CDR3aa: CASSWGQGSHEQYF
d_gene: NA; v_gene: TRBV5-1; abundance: few; j_gene: TRBJ2-1; CDR3nt: TGCGCCAGCAGCTTGAGCCCCCCCTACAATGAGCAGCTCTTC; CDR3aa: CASSLSPPYNEQLF
d_gene: TRBD2; v_gene: TRBV7-8; abundance: few; j_gene: TRBJ2-1; CDR3nt: TGTGCCAGCAGCTATCTAGCGGGAGGGTCTTACAATGAGCAGTTCTTC; CDR3aa: CASSYLAGGSYNEQFF
d_gene: TRBD1; v_gene: TRBV5-1; abundance: few; j_gene: TRBJ1-2; CDR3nt: TGCGCCAGCAGCTTGGACCCCGGGACAGCGTATGGCTACACCTTC; CDR3aa: CASSLDPGTAYGYTF
d_gene: NA; v_gene: TRBV29-1; abundance: NA; j_gene: TRBJ2-1; CDR3nt: TGCAGCGTTGCCGTATCTAGCAGTTACAATGAGCAGTTCTTC; CDR3aa: CSVAVSSSYNEQFF
d_gene: NA; v_gene: TRBV5-4; abundance: NA; j_gene: TRBJ1-3; CDR3nt: TGTGACAGTAGCTTACGACACTACTCTGGAAACACCATATATTTT; CDR3aa: CDSSLRHYSGNTIYF
d_gene: NA; v_gene: TRBV11-2; abundance: NA; j_gene: TRBJ1-4; CDR3nt: TGTGTCAGCAGCCCCGGCATAGCTCCAACTAATGAGAAACTGGTTTTT; CDR3aa: CVSSPGIAPTNEKLVF
d_gene: TRBD2; v_gene: TRBV11-2; abundance: NA; j_gene: TRBJ2-1; CDR3nt: TGTGCCAGCAGCTTAGATGGGCGTTTCAGCGGGACCCTTCACAATGGGCAGTTCTTC; CDR3aa: CASSLDGRFSGTLHNGQFF
d_gene: TRBD1; v_gene: TRBV14; abundance: NA; j_gene: TRBJ2-3; CDR3nt: TGTGACAGTAGCCACCGAGGACAGGGGGCAAATACGCAGTATTTT; CDR3aa: CDSSHRGQGANTQYF
d_gene: NA; v_gene: TRBV12-3/TRBV12-4; abundance: few; j_gene: TRBJ2-7; CDR3nt: TGTGCCAGCAGTTTATTGTTAGGGCTAAAGAACGAGCAGTACTTC; CDR3aa: CASSLLLGLKNEQYF
d_gene: NA; v_gene: TRBV4-3; abundance: NA; j_gene: TRBJ2-3; CDR3nt: TGCGCCAACCAAGCGACAGAGAATGGTGCAGATACGCAGTGTTTT; CDR3aa: CANQATENGADTQCF
d_gene: NA; v_gene: TRBV20-1; abundance: NA; j_gene: TRBJ2-3; CDR3nt: TGCAGTGCTGATGGCGGGAACACAGATACGCAGTATTTC; CDR3aa: CSADGGNTDTQYF
d_gene: NA; v_gene: TRBV11-2; abundance: NA; j_gene: TRBJ1-5; CDR3nt: TGTGCCAGCACCTTCCATGGAGATACGCAGCATTTT; CDR3aa: CASTFHGDTQHF
d_gene: NA; v_gene: TRBV5-6; abundance: once; j_gene: TRBJ2-1; CDR3nt: TGTGTCAGCAGCCCCGACCGGAGTAGAGTGTCCTACAATGAGCAGTTCTTC; CDR3aa: CVSSPDRSRVSYNEQFF
d_gene: TRBD1; v_gene: TRBV4-2; abundance: NA; j_gene: TRBJ2-6; CDR3nt: TGTGCCAGCAGCCAAGAGACAGGGGACATTACCGGGACCAACGTCCTGACTTTC; CDR3aa: CASSQETGDITGTNVLTF
d_gene: NA; v_gene: TRBV5-8; abundance: once; j_gene: TRBJ2-3; CDR3nt: TGTGCCAGCAGCGGGCGGGTTAGCAATCAGCCCCAGTATTTT; CDR3aa: CASSGRVSNQPQYF
d_gene: NA; v_gene: TRBV12-3/TRBV12-4; abundance: NA; j_gene: TRBJ1-5; CDR3nt: TGTGCCAACATGCGGGGTACCGCAATAAATCAGCCCCAGCATTTT; CDR3aa: CANMRGTAINQPQHF
d_gene: NA; v_gene: TRBV11-1; abundance: once; j_gene: TRBJ2-4; CDR3nt: TGTGCCAGCAGCCGTCCCGGGACTGGCGGGACCAAAAACATTCAGTACTTC; CDR3aa: CASSRPGTGGTKNIQYF
d_gene: NA; v_gene: TRBV4-1; abundance: NA; j_gene: TRBJ2-1; CDR3nt: TGCGACAGCAGCGCGGGACAGCAGTCCTTC; CDR3aa: CDSSAGQQSF
d_gene: NA; v_gene: TRBV7-8; abundance: NA; j_gene: TRBJ2-2; CDR3nt: TGTGCCAGCTGGAACAACACCGGGGAACTGTTTTTT; CDR3aa: CASWNNTGELFF